The 30 T cell receptor beta chains in this list originate from one sample, sequenced in a study of cytomegalovirus exposure and HLA in healthy donors. A multiplex PCR was run with 60 Vbeta primers and 13 Jbeta primers. Clones were sequenced by immunoSEQ multiplex PCR, and TCRdb holds only the in-frame ones, with some missing. The sample carries over 50,000 clones, about 86% recorded once. The sequenced sample was PBMCs. These receptors all stem from a man aged 35 to 55 in good health and CMV-seronegative.

The gene calls are TRBV5-1 and TRBJ2-7; D uncertain. The CDR3 covers 14 residues. V was shortened by 0 bases and J by 0 bases, with 7 bases between the two germline ends. Looked up from germline, CDR1 is SGHRS and CDR2 is YFSETQ. CDR3 in amino acids: CASSLEPTSYEQYF. CDR3 coding DNA: TGCGCCAGCAGCTTGGAACCTACCTCCTACGAGCAGTACTTC.

This sequence joins TRBV11-3 and TRBJ1-5; 7 nucleotides align to TRBD1. The CDR3 consists of 16 residues. The V gene's germline CDR1 is SGHNT and CDR2 YENEEA. Germline trimming cut 5 bases from V and 3 bases from J; bases unmatched to any gene: 10. The DNA for the CDR3 is TGTGCCAGCAGCCTCGAGACAGGGCCAACCAATCAGCCCCAGCATTTT. It yields the protein CASSLETGPTNQPQHF.

The chain carries TRBV2 and TRBJ1-5, with D unclear. The CDR3 is made up of 13 amino acids. The germline gives CDR1 SNHLY, CDR2 FYNNEI. Trimming took off 3 bases at V and 3 bases at J, with 6 bases between the two ends. In DNA form, the CDR3 reads TGTGCCAGCAGTGAGTTCCTCAATCAGCCCCAGCATTTT. Translation gives CASSEFLNQPQHF.

This sequence joins TRBV19 and TRBJ2-1; 8 bases map to TRBD1. Germline CDR1 and CDR2: LNHDA and SQIVND (reference sequence). CDR3 length: 15 residues. Losses at the gene ends were 4 bases for V and 8 bases for J; bases not matched to a gene: 10. CDR3 sequence reads: CASSNADRVSHEQFF. DNA of the CDR3: TGTGCCAGTAGTAACGCGGACAGGGTATCGCATGAGCAGTTCTTC.

This clone was counted only a few times. V usage is TRBV7-2 and J usage is TRBJ1-4; the D gene is possibly TRBD1 (6 bases). With 5 bases removed from V and 5 bases from J, the gap between germline ends came to 15 bases. The CDR3 length is 15 residues. Germline assignment: CDR1 SGHTA and CDR2 FQGNSA. The CDR3 loop is CASSRRAGGNEKLFF. The CDR3 nucleotides read TGTGCCAGCAGCCGCCGCGCGGGGGGCAATGAAAAACTGTTTTTT.

This clone occurred once. The CDR3: CASSEGQGAYNEQFF. CDR3 DNA: TGTGCCAGCAGTGAAGGTCAGGGGGCATACAATGAGCAGTTCTTC. This sequence joins TRBV2 and TRBJ2-1; TRBD1 agrees at 8 bases. The J segment lost 4 bases and the V segment lost 1 base, leaving 3 bases of the junction unmatched. This CDR3 contains 15 residues. Germline CDR1 SNHLY, CDR2 FYNNEI.

The chain couples TRBV4-3 to TRBJ1-2; D gene unclear. V dropped 1 base and J dropped 7 bases, with 13 bases sitting between them. The germline gives CDR1 LGHNA, CDR2 YSLEER. The CDR3 has 14 residues. This chain's CDR3 is CASSQGQEGGGYTF. CDR3 bases: TGCGCCAGCAGCCAAGGTCAGGAGGGCGGTGGCTACACCTTC.

This chain connects TRBV7-8 to TRBJ1-1; 7 bases fit TRBD1. The trim removed 5 bases at V and 6 bases at J, leaving 12 bases unmatched. Germline-derived CDR1 and CDR2 are SGHVS and FQNEAQ. There are 15 residues in the CDR3. The CDR3 sequence: CASSQNPGGMSEAFF. DNA for the CDR3: TGTGCCAGCAGCCAGAATCCAGGGGGTATGTCTGAAGCTTTCTTT.

This clone was detected once. CDR3 in amino acids: CASSLTHPGALNTEAFF. CDR3 bases: TGTGCCAGCAGCTTAACCCATCCAGGGGCTTTGAACACTGAAGCTTTCTTT. The V and J genes are TRBV7-6 and TRBJ1-1; TRBD1 is a possible D gene (6 bases). Germline CDR1 reads SGHVS; CDR2 reads FNYEAQ. V was cut by 2 bases and J by 0 bases, with 16 bases left in between. The CDR3 is 17 amino acids. Together with reference TRBV7-6 and TRBJ1-1, the CDR3 gives the full variable domain: GAGVSQSPRYKVTKRGQDVALRCDPISGHVSLYWYRQALGQGPEFLTYFNYEAQQDKSGLPNDRFSAERPEGSISTLTIQRTEQRDSAMYRCASSLTHPGALNTEAFFGQGTRLTVV.

This rearrangement joins TRBV7-6 to TRBJ1-3, with TRBD1 as a possible D gene (5 bases). From germline, CDR1 is SGHVS and CDR2 FNYEAQ. There are 14 residues in the CDR3. Trimming took off 5 bases at V and 4 bases at J, with 12 bases between the two ends. The CDR3 here is CASSLTDLGNTIYF. The CDR3 region has the DNA TGTGCCAGCAGCCTGACAGATCTCGGAAACACCATATATTTT.

The rearrangement joins TRBV6-5 to TRBJ1-6; D is unresolved. This CDR3 has 15 amino acids. Germline CDR1 and CDR2: MNHEY and SVGAGI. Trimming took off 3 bases at V and 6 bases at J, with 12 bases between the two ends. CDR3 sequence: CASSYEKTFNSPLHF. The CDR3 bases are TGTGCCAGCAGTTATGAGAAAACCTTTAATTCACCCCTCCACTTT.

The chain links TRBV28 to TRBJ1-5, with TRBD1 matching 7 bases. Germline assignment: CDR1 MDHEN and CDR2 SYDVKM. This CDR3 contains 15 residues. Trimming at V came to 5 bases and at J to 3 bases, leaving 7 bases not matched to a gene. Here the CDR3 DNA reads TGTGCCAGCAGTAAGACAGGGAGGTTCAATCAGCCCCAGCATTTT. Its translation: CASSKTGRFNQPQHF.

The V and J genes are TRBV6-6 and TRBJ2-7, with a possible D match to TRBD2 (6 bases). Germline CDR1 reads MNHNY; CDR2 reads SVGAGI (reference sequence). The V gene lost 7 bases and the J gene lost 7 bases, with 17 bases spanning the gap. The CDR3 is made up of 13 amino acids. The CDR3 loop is CASIPPGRSEQYF. DNA of the CDR3: TGTGCCAGCATCCCCCCAGGGAGGAGTGAGCAGTACTTC.

The chain joins TRBV5-4 to TRBJ1-2; 10 bases are shared with TRBD1. V dropped 4 bases and J dropped 7; count of bases not matched to a gene: 4. The CDR3 runs 13 residues. CDR1 and CDR2 (germline): SGHNT, YYREEE (reference sequence). The CDR3 reads CASSPGTGVGYTF. The DNA of the CDR3 is TGTGCCAGCAGCCCAGGGACAGGGGTTGGCTACACCTTC.

The gene calls are TRBV6-1 and TRBJ2-7; 9 nucleotides agree with TRBD1. There are 14 residues in the CDR3. Per germline, CDR1 MNHNS and CDR2 SASEGT. V was clipped by 2 bases and J by 3 bases; unmatched bases: 2. CDR3: CASSEPGQGYEQYF. Written as DNA, the CDR3 is TGTGCCAGCAGTGAACCGGGACAGGGCTACGAGCAGTACTTC.

The genes are TRBV4-1 and TRBJ2-1; the D gene is possibly TRBD1 (5 bases). Trimming removed 1 base from V and 3 bases from J, with 7 bases in between. The germline V gene encodes CDR1 MGHRA and CDR2 YSYEKL. This CDR3 has 14 residues. The CDR3 bases are TGCGCCAGCAGCCAAGTACAGGTCTACAATGAGCAGTTCTTC. This translates into CASSQVQVYNEQFF.

V gene TRBV19 combines with J gene TRBJ1-5; D call uncertain. CDR1 LNHDA and CDR2 SQIVND come from the germline V gene (reference sequence). The CDR3 is 15 residues long. Trimming left V 7 bases short and J 8 bases short, with 21 bases between. The CDR3, as DNA: TGTGCCAGTATTGGTAACCGGGCGCGGGGAGAGCCCCAGCATTTT. Translated, it gives CASIGNRARGEPQHF.

The CDR3 nucleotides read TGTGCCAGCAGCTTGGGGGCTAGCGGCTACGAGCAGTACGTC. Protein sequence: CASSLGASGYEQYV. The chain uses TRBV5-6 and TRBJ2-7, with TRBD2 identical over 7 bases. Trimming took 0 bases from V and 3 from J; bases not matched to a gene: 3. Germline V gene lookup returns CDR1 SGHDT and CDR2 YYEEEE. The CDR3 length is 14 residues.

The chain couples TRBV30 to TRBJ2-5, with a possible D match to TRBD2 (5 bases). The end of the DNA is better explained by TRBJ2-7, so the J call may be wrong. CDR3 length equals 18 residues. Germline V gene lookup returns CDR1 GTSNPN and CDR2 SVGIG (reference sequence). The CDR3 protein is CAWRYPLRAPLSSYEQYF. Written as DNA, the CDR3 is TGTGCCTGGAGGTACCCTTTGAGGGCTCCCCTGAGCTCCTACGAGCAGTACTTC.

This chain joins TRBV30 and TRBJ2-7; weak D call: TRBD1 (5 bases). Germline lookup yields CDR1 GTSNPN and CDR2 SVGIG (reference sequence). Trimming removed 6 bases from V and 1 base from J, with 10 bases in between. The CDR3 spans 12 residues. The DNA of the CDR3 is TGTGCCTGCCGTAGACAGTCCTACGAGCAGTACTTC. Residues: CACRRQSYEQYF.

This clone appeared once. V and J are TRBV9 and TRBJ2-1; D gene ambiguous. Trimming removed 1 base from V and 2 bases from J, with 4 bases in between. This CDR3 is built from 13 residues. CDR1 SGDLS and CDR2 YYNGEE come from the germline V gene. The CDR3 sequence is CASSVTAYNEQFF. Here the CDR3 DNA reads TGTGCCAGCAGCGTAACGGCCTACAATGAGCAGTTCTTC. The variable domain in full, completed from reference TRBV9 and TRBJ2-1, reads DSGVTQTPKHLITATGQRVTLRCSPRSGDLSVYWYQQSLDQGLQFLIQYYNGEERAKGNILERFSAQQFPDLHSELNLSSLELGDSALYFCASSVTAYNEQFFGPGTRLTVL.

V is TRBV29-1 and J is TRBJ2-1; 9 nucleotides line up with TRBD2. The length of the CDR3 is 13 residues. Germline CDR1 is SQVTM and CDR2 is ANQGSEA. Losses at the gene ends were 5 bases for V and 6 bases for J; bases not matched to a gene: 5. In DNA, the CDR3 is TGCAGCGTTCTGGCGGGGGGGCCCAATGAGCAGTTCTTC. Translating it yields CSVLAGGPNEQFF.

This sequence joins TRBV7-9 and TRBJ2-5, with TRBD2 as a possible D gene (6 bases). Germline CDR1 reads SEHNR; CDR2 reads FQNEAQ (reference sequence). The CDR3 is 14 amino acids. The V end lost 5 bases, the J end lost 5 bases, and 15 bases lay between the germline ends. CDR3 residues: CASSAGSQRETQYF. CDR3 DNA: TGTGCCAGCAGCGCCGGGAGCCAAAGGGAGACCCAGTACTTC.

This rearrangement joins TRBV19 to TRBJ1-4, with 7 positions matching TRBD1. Trimming removed 3 bases from V and 7 bases from J; junction bases left unmatched: 8. The germline V gene has CDR1 LNHDA and CDR2 SQIVND (reference sequence). The CDR3 has 15 amino acids. The CDR3 region is CASSILGPGGEKLFF. CDR3 in DNA: TGTGCCAGTAGTATCCTGGGGCCAGGGGGTGAAAAACTGTTTTTT.

This chain joins TRBV5-4 and TRBJ1-1; 7 bases map to TRBD1. The V and J ends lost 6 bases and 1 base, in that order; junction bases with no gene match: 9. Germline V lookup: CDR1 SGHNT, CDR2 YYREEE (reference sequence). This CDR3 is 15 amino acids long. CDR3 region: CASKTEGQKNTEAFF. CDR3 nucleotide sequence: TGTGCCAGCAAAACTGAGGGACAGAAGAACACTGAAGCTTTCTTT.

This clone was observed a handful of times. This chain uses TRBV5-5 with TRBJ2-5, with D possibly matching TRBD1 (6 bases). The CDR3 consists of 18 residues. Germline V gene data show CDR1 as SGHKS and CDR2 as YYEKEE (reference sequence). V lost 1 base to trimming and J lost 1 base, with 20 bases between them. The CDR3 DNA sequence: TGTGCCAGCAGCTTGCGAAAAGGAAGGGGGAACTTCCAAGAGACCCAGTACTTC. Translated, it gives CASSLRKGRGNFQETQYF.

The chain employs TRBV15 and TRBJ1-4, with 7 bases aligning to TRBD1. After removal of 0 bases from V and 7 bases from J, the junction contained 5 bases not matched to a gene. The germline CDR1 and CDR2 sequences are LNHNV and YYDKDF (reference sequence). CDR3 size: 15 residues. CDR3 DNA: TGTGCCACCAGCAGAGATAAGGACAGGAGTGAAAAACTGTTTTTT. Protein product: CATSRDKDRSEKLFF.

The V call is TRBV5-6, the J call TRBJ2-7; 8 bases fit TRBD2. V was clipped by 4 bases and J by 2 bases; unmatched bases: 2. The CDR3 loop spans 13 amino acids. Germline CDR1 SGHDT, CDR2 YYEEEE. The CDR3 loop is CASSREGTYEQYF. Here the CDR3 DNA reads TGTGCCAGCAGCCGGGAGGGAACCTACGAGCAGTACTTC.

This CDR3 is CASSGQGGAAEAFF. CDR3 sequence (DNA): TGTGCCAGCAGTGGCCAAGGGGGGGCAGCTGAAGCTTTCTTT. V usage is TRBV5-4 and J usage is TRBJ1-1, with a weak D call TRBD1 (6 bases). Trimming removed 5 bases at V and 6 bases at J, with 17 bases between. Germline V gene sequence: CDR1 SGHNT, CDR2 YYREEE (reference sequence). CDR3 length: 14 amino acids.

This clone appeared once. The V and J genes are TRBV27 and TRBJ1-6; D is undetermined. CDR3 length equals 16 residues. V was pared by 2 bases and J by 5 bases, with 13 bases between. Per germline, CDR1 MNHEY and CDR2 SMNVEV (reference sequence). The CDR3 reads CASSLIMADNNSPLHF. The CDR3 nucleotides read TGTGCCAGCAGTTTAATAATGGCAGATAATAATTCACCCCTCCACTTT.